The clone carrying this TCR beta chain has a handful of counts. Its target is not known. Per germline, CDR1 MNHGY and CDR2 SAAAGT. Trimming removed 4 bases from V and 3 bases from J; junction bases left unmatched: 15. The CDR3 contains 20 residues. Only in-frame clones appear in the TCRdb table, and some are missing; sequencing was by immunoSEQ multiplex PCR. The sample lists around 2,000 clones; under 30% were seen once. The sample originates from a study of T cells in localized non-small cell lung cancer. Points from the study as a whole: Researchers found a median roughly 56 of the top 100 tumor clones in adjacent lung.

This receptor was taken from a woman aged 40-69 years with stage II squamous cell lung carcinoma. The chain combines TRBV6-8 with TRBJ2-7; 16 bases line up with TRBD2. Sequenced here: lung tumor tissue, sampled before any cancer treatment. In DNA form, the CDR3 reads TGTGCCAGCAGTTGGGAAACCGGGACTAGCGGGAGGGCCGGTAACTACGAGCAGTACTTC. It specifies CASSWETGTSGRAGNYEQYF.